The clone carrying this T cell receptor beta chain appeared a few times. These data come from a study of identical twins. V lost 2 bases and J lost 6, with 13 bases in between. This CDR3 is built from 15 residues. CDR1 and CDR2 from the germline V gene are LGHNA and YNFKEQ. TCRdb reprocessed the 5' RACE reads with MiXCR, giving one entry per CDR3 protein. The sample includes some 210,000 distinct CDR3 sequences, 15% seen only once; the top ten take 35% to 50%. The same sample was also studied in work on T cells expressing NK-cell markers.

The material sequenced was CD8+ T cells sorted from blood. The sequence was obtained from a woman between 18 and 29 years old in good health. The chain couples TRBV4-2 to TRBJ2-2, with D possibly called TRBD1 or TRBD2 (5 bases each). CDR3 sequence: CASSQSNGAAGELFF. In DNA form, the CDR3 reads TGTGCCAGCAGCCAAAGTAACGGGGCGGCCGGGGAGCTGTTTTTT.